Listed below are T cell receptor beta chains from one sample, sequenced in a study of blood T cell repertoires in COVID-19. Only in-frame clones appear in the TCRdb table, and some are missing; sequencing was by immunoSEQ multiplex PCR. Seen here are some 220,000 clones, 80% to 95% observed once, and the top ten hold roughly 0.8%. The sequenced sample was peripheral blood. The receptors here all came from a man aged 30-40 years with COVID-19, enrolled during active disease. Each CDR3 is given with its conserved first and last residue. A D gene is named only where the DNA matches it firmly. Size tells how often a clone was seen (once, few, many) or the class of an expanded clone, and some rows leave it out.

>NA|TRBD1|TRBV6-6|TRBJ1-2
TGTGCCAGCAGTTCATCAGGGGGGTCACCCTATGGCTACACCTTC
CASSSSGGSPYGYTF
>NA|TRBD1|TRBV5-1|TRBJ2-7
TGCGCCAGCAGCTTGATGGACAGGGGAGACGAGCAGTACTTC
CASSLMDRGDEQYF
>NA|TRBD1|TRBV7-6|TRBJ1-2
TGTGCCAGCAGCTTAACTGCCCCAGGGGGCGCTTTCTATGGCTACACCTTC
CASSLTAPGGAFYGYTF
>NA|TRBD2|TRBV4-1|TRBJ2-1
TGCGCCAGCAGGAGAGGGGCGGGGGGGCCATATGAGCAGTTCTTC
CASRRGAGGPYEQFF
>NA|TRBD1|TRBV30|TRBJ2-3
TGTGCCTTAATGACAGGGACGACAGATACGCAGTATTTT
CALMTGTTDTQYF
>NA|NA|TRBV10-1|TRBJ1-2
TGCGCCAGCAGTGAGACAGCAAACTATGGCTACACCTTC
CASSETANYGYTF
>NA|NA|TRBV14|TRBJ1-4
TGTGCCAGCAGCCAAGATGTAATAATGAGCCCGAAAAAACTGTTTTTT
CASSQDVIMSPKKLFF
>NA|TRBD2|TRBV10-3|TRBJ2-3
TGTGCCATCAGTGAGTCGAGCGGGGGGGCCGGCACAGATACGCAGTATTTT
CAISESSGGAGTDTQYF
>once|NA|TRBV5-6|TRBJ1-3
TGTGCCAGCAGCTTAACAGGGACCCCTGGAAACACCATATATTTT
CASSLTGTPGNTIYF
>NA|NA|TRBV10-2|TRBJ1-1
TGCGCCAGCAGTGAGTCTTCAGGGGCGAACACTGAAGCTTTCTTT
CASSESSGANTEAFF
>once|TRBD1|TRBV7-9|TRBJ1-1
TGTGCCAGCAGGGGACAGGTGAACACTGAAGCTTTCTTT
CASRGQVNTEAFF
>NA|TRBD1|TRBV27|TRBJ1-6
TGTGCCAGCAGTTTAGGAAACACAGGGGATAATTCACCCCTCCACTTT
CASSLGNTGDNSPLHF
>NA|NA|TRBV27|TRBJ1-2
TGTGCCAGCAGACCCACCGCAGACTCGAGCGGCTACACCTTC
CASRPTADSSGYTF
>once|NA|TRBV9|TRBJ2-2
TGTGCCAGCAGCGGGGATAGCGATCCCGGGGAGCTGTTTTTT
CASSGDSDPGELFF
>NA|NA|TRBV5-1|TRBJ2-5
TGCGCCAGCAGGGTCGGGCAAGAGACCCAGTACTTC
CASRVGQETQYF
>few|NA|TRBV7-9|TRBJ1-1
TGTGCCAGCAGCCTACCCGGGGGGACAGAAGCTTTCTTT
CASSLPGGTEAFF
>NA|TRBD1|TRBV9|TRBJ1-1
TGTGCCAGCAGCCGTTCCCCGGGACAGCCTACCCGGAACACTGAAGCTTTCTTT
CASSRSPGQPTRNTEAFF
>NA|NA|TRBV5-1|TRBJ2-1
TGCGCCAGCAGCTCCAGGGAGGTACGCTACGATGAGCAGTTCTTC
CASSSREVRYDEQFF
>NA|NA|TRBV6-5|TRBJ2-2
TGTGCCAGCAAAGAGGGGAACACCGGGGAGCTGTTTTTT
CASKEGNTGELFF
>NA|NA|TRBV29-1|TRBJ1-5
TGCAGCGTGGGACAACGAGAAGGGCCCCAGCATTTT
CSVGQREGPQHF
>NA|NA|TRBV11-2|TRBJ1-1
TGTGCCAGCAGCTACACCACCGGGGACACTGAAGCTTTCTTT
CASSYTTGDTEAFF
>NA|TRBD1|TRBV5-6|TRBJ1-4
TGTGCCAGCAGCTTGTTGGGCGGCAGGGGGGTTGAAAAACTGTTTTTT
CASSLLGGRGVEKLFF
>NA|TRBD1|TRBV10-3|TRBJ1-2
TGTGCCATCAGTGCCACAGGGGGCAGGGGGAACTATGGCTACACCTTC
CAISATGGRGNYGYTF
>NA|NA|TRBV9|TRBJ1-3
TGTGCCAGCAGCGTAGGTGGGGGGGCGGCTGGAAACACCATATATTTT
CASSVGGGAAGNTIYF
>NA|TRBD2|TRBV9|TRBJ2-3
TGTGCCAGCAGCTTACTAGCGGGGGGGACGGTAACAGATACGCAGTATTTT
CASSLLAGGTVTDTQYF
>NA|NA|TRBV28|TRBJ2-7
TGTGCCAGCAGTGTCACCGGGACTGGTTACTACGAGCAGTACTTC
CASSVTGTGYYEQYF
>NA|NA|TRBV20-1|TRBJ1-1
TGCAGTGCTAGTCGGCAGGGGGAAGCTTTCTTT
CSASRQGEAFF
>NA|TRBD1|TRBV10-2|TRBJ2-3
TGCGCCAGCAGTGAAGTAGGGACAGGGCTAAGCACAGATACGCAGTATTTT
CASSEVGTGLSTDTQYF
>NA|NA|TRBV7-9|TRBJ1-2
TGTGCCAGCAGCGGGAGAGGGACACACTATGGCTACACCTTC
CASSGRGTHYGYTF
>NA|TRBD1|TRBV5-4|TRBJ1-2
TGTGCCAGCAGCTTGGGGACAGGGGACTATGGCTACACCTTC
CASSLGTGDYGYTF
>NA|TRBD2|TRBV7-3|TRBJ2-5
TGTGCCAGCAGCCGTCAAGCGGGGGGGCAAGAGACCCAGTACTTC
CASSRQAGGQETQYF
>NA|NA|TRBV11-2|TRBJ2-2
TGTGCCAGCAGCTTATTGGGTGGTAGGACTACCGGGGAGCTGTTTTTT
CASSLLGGRTTGELFF
>NA|NA|TRBV10-3|TRBJ1-2
TGTGCCATCAGTGAACCTCAAGTGAGGATGGGCTACACCTTC
CAISEPQVRMGYTF
>NA|TRBD2|TRBV5-1|TRBJ2-7
TGCGCCAGCGGACGGGGGAGGGACGGAACCTACGAGCAGTACTTC
CASGRGRDGTYEQYF
>NA|NA|TRBV6-5|TRBJ1-2
TGTGCCAGCAGTATCCAGATAGAGGCAGGCTACACCTTC
CASSIQIEAGYTF
>NA|TRBD1|TRBV11-3|TRBJ2-3
TGTGCCAGCAGCTTAGGACAGGGGGCCACCCAAGATACGCAGTATTTT
CASSLGQGATQDTQYF
>NA|TRBD1|TRBV16|TRBJ1-5
TGTGCCAGCAGCCAAACGACAGGGGATCAGCCCCAGCATTTT
CASSQTTGDQPQHF
>once|NA|TRBV12-3/TRBV12-4|TRBJ1-1
TGTGCCAGCAGTCGTCGCGGAGACACTGAAGCTTTCTTT
CASSRRGDTEAFF
>once|NA|TRBV27|TRBJ1-1
TGTGCCAGCATTTCGGGGGGGAACACTGAAGCTTTCTTT
CASISGGNTEAFF
>NA|TRBD1|TRBV6-5|TRBJ1-4
TGTGCCAGCAGTCCCTGGACAGGAGGGGGTGAAAAACTGTTTTTT
CASSPWTGGGEKLFF
>once|TRBD2|TRBV27|TRBJ2-2
TGTGCCAGCACCCTCAGCGGGGGGGTTAACACCGGGGAGCTGTTTTTT
CASTLSGGVNTGELFF
>NA|NA|TRBV7-9|TRBJ1-1
TGTGCCAGCAGCTCCTCGCGGGGGGGGAAATACACTGAAGCTTTCTTT
CASSSSRGGKYTEAFF
>once|NA|TRBV4-2|TRBJ1-6
TGTGCCAGCAGCCAAGAGGGGGGGTTTAGCAATTCACCCCTCCACTTT
CASSQEGGFSNSPLHF
>NA|NA|TRBV24-1|TRBJ1-2
TGTGCCACCAGTGATTCAGGATTAAACTATGGCTACACCTTC
CATSDSGLNYGYTF
>NA|NA|TRBV18|TRBJ2-7
TGTGCCAGCTCACCCGGACAGCTTTACGAGCAGTACTTC
CASSPGQLYEQYF
>NA|NA|TRBV7-9|TRBJ1-1
TGTGCCAGCAGCTTAATGCGGGGGACTGGAACTGAAGCTTTCTTT
CASSLMRGTGTEAFF
>NA|TRBD2|TRBV5-1|TRBJ2-7
TGCGCCAGCTCGTGGGCGGGGGGCTTATCCTACGAGCAGTACTTC
CASSWAGGLSYEQYF
>NA|TRBD1|TRBV2|TRBJ2-2
TGTGCCAGCAGGGCCGGGACAGGGGATATGGAAGCCGGGGAGCTGTTTTTT
CASRAGTGDMEAGELFF
>NA|TRBD1|TRBV19|TRBJ1-5
TGTGCCAGTAGCCCGACGGACAGGGGCAATCAGCCCCAGCATTTT
CASSPTDRGNQPQHF
>NA|NA|TRBV10-3|TRBJ2-2
TGTGCCATCAGACTAAACAGGGTTGCCAAGAACACCGGGGAGCTGTTTTTT
CAIRLNRVAKNTGELFF
>NA|NA|TRBV3-1/TRBV3-2|TRBJ1-5
TGTGCCAGCAGCCGAACAGGGAATCAGCCCCAGCATTTT
CASSRTGNQPQHF
>NA|NA|TRBV18|TRBJ1-6
TGTGCCAGCTCACCGAGGGAGGGAGTGAGGTCACCCCTCCACTTT
CASSPREGVRSPLHF
>NA|NA|TRBV7-9|TRBJ2-7
TGTGCCAGCAGCTTAGCGCCTAGTCCCCCCTACGAGCAGTACTTC
CASSLAPSPPYEQYF